The clone carrying this T cell receptor beta chain was seen only a few times. As yet, its antigen is unknown. Researchers used 5'RACE with constant-segment primers to make TCR alpha and TCR beta cDNA libraries that carry sample barcodes and UMIs. TCRdb passed the 5' RACE reads through MiXCR, listing each CDR3 protein once. The sample includes about 410,000 distinct CDR3 sequences, under 25% of them seen just once. These data belong to a study of T-cell memory formation after mild COVID-19. Findings and caveats of the study: Mainly in CM and EM were contracting CD4+ clones; CD8+ were in EMRA. A second wave expanding day 15 to 37 was CD4+-biased; contracting clones were balanced.

V was clipped by 1 base and J by 3 bases; unmatched bases: 9. The CDR3 has 16 amino acids. Germline V gene data show CDR1 as SEHNR and CDR2 as FQNEAQ (reference sequence). The sequenced sample was PBMCs or a T cell subset sorted from them (not recorded which). The sequence derives from an adult woman who had mild COVID-19 (a few samples of this study predate the infection). Cell type and time point are not known. The chain joins TRBV7-9 to TRBJ2-7, with 7 bases lining up with TRBD1. The CDR3 DNA reads TGTGCCAGCAGCTTAGACCCCCTGACAGGGATCTACGAGCAGTACTTC. Its protein product is CASSLDPLTGIYEQYF.